This T cell receptor beta chain was observed in a study of shared clonotypes between healthy human individuals (dated by TCRdb to between 2020 and 2021). Regarding the research as a whole: Two women and three men aged 18 to 49 years were included in the cohort. Blood TCR repertoires of 5 or 6 healthy adults were deeply sequenced to estimate repertoire size and the extent of clonotype sharing between individuals. Between about 0.8 and 9.5 billion PBMCs per donor were obtained by leukapheresis. Libraries were prepared and TCR repertoires were sequenced by different laboratories using diverse techniques, in order to increase sequencing depth and limit assay-specific biases. For each donor, CD4 naive and CD4 memory were each given three plates, CD8 naive was given two plates, and CD8 memory was given one plate. The paper as a whole reports these results and caveats: Pairwise subsampling indicated that sequencing depth was expected to affect the degree of clonotype sharing among donors. Only blood was sampled, and tissue TCR repertoires likely differ from those in blood. Rarefaction of sorted-subset datasets indicated incomplete sequencing despite the large sequencing depth. Larger estimated clonotype richness was generally found for naive subsets than for memory subsets. Sharing across four donors was observed for 5% to 6.5% of naive CD4, 3.5% of naive CD8, around 2.5% of memory CD4, and around 0.4% of memory CD8 clonotypes. The genetic and exposure-history diversity represented was limited by the small number of donors. Clonotypes shared by all four sorted-subset donors showed higher generation probabilities than non-shared clonotypes.

TCR CDR3 regions were amplified from genomic DNA by multiplex PCR using the deep immunoSEQ assay. For each cell subset, the extracted genomic DNA was distributed evenly across all wells of several immunoSEQ 96-well plates, and each plate served as one replicate. For sorted subsets, about 200 ng genomic DNA, equal to tens of thousands of T cell genomes, was loaded into each replicate PCR. Purified libraries were quantified with a Qubit 3.0 fluorometer, sized on a Bioanalyzer 2100, and re-quantified with the KAPA Library Quantification kit. Each immunoSEQ 96-well plate was sequenced on its own single-read 150-cycle Illumina NextSeq 550 flow cell. In the original analysis: Because the immunoSEQ output held only junctional sequences and lacked quality scores, the filtering could not match the filtering applied to full-length reads. Sequences were annotated with PyIR, a Python wrapper for IgBLAST v1.9, using IMGT germline references to assign V/J genes and CDR3. Reads were filtered out if the reads had weak V/J assignments (E-value above 1e-6), no CDR3, stop codons, out-of-frame junctions, or ambiguous translated residues. A V3J clonotype was defined by an identical inferred V gene, J gene, and CDR3 amino acid sequence. Percentage overlap between repertoires was computed as shared unique clonotypes divided by the size of the smaller repertoire. Repertoire richness was assessed with RTK rarefaction, the Chao1 estimator, and Recon v2.1 estimates of unobserved clonotypes. For all TCRbeta clonotypes obtained by the gDNA method from several donors, generation probabilities were computed with OLGA. Imported from immuneACCESS, the table was reduced by TCRdb to in-frame sequences with V and J called. These copies leave out some clones; in studies compared against another copy, an unresolved V gene accounts for under half, and the cause of the remainder is not known. Clonal size and the V and J genes are those of that table, whereas D and trimming came from the DNA. This sample gives 1,500,000 or so clones in total; roughly 96% of them show up just once. More than 0.9% of the sample belongs to the ten largest clones.

The donors were healthy, HIV-negative adults with no recently reported acute infections or vaccinations. Every donor was a Caucasian adult living in Nashville, Tennessee, USA. CD4+ T cells were enriched through magnetic negative selection, after which naive cells were positively selected on CD45RA and the remaining negative fraction served as the memory subset. Blood was collected by leukapheresis, and PBMCs were isolated by Ficoll-Histopaque density gradient centrifugation and then cryopreserved in liquid nitrogen vapor phase. Purity and quantity of every magnetically sorted T cell population were checked by analytical flow cytometry. Genomic DNA was isolated from every sorted fraction and measured by UV absorbance on a Nanodrop 2000c. The germline V gene (reference sequence) sets CDR1 to MNHEY and CDR2 to SMNVEV. Inclusive of the bounding cysteine and phenylalanine, the CDR3 is 12 residues long. Only CDR3 DNA remains: 36 bases, in frame from the first base. V is reduced by 7 bases and J by 3 bases, leaving a spacing of 7 bases between them.

With regard to this clone: The target of this receptor is not known. Within one base of it there is no much larger clone, and no base qualities were kept.

The chain was built from TRBV27 and TRBJ1-3, with no confident D gene call. The sequenced material came from naive CD4+ T cells sorted from blood. Interpreted using the paper, the cell subset or site label stands for: CD45RA+ positively selected. The receptor was isolated from a man aged 25 to 45 in good health. This receptor has the CDR3 CASKRIGNTIYF. The nucleotide sequence reads as follows: TGTGCCAGCAAACGTATTGGAAACACCATATATTTT.